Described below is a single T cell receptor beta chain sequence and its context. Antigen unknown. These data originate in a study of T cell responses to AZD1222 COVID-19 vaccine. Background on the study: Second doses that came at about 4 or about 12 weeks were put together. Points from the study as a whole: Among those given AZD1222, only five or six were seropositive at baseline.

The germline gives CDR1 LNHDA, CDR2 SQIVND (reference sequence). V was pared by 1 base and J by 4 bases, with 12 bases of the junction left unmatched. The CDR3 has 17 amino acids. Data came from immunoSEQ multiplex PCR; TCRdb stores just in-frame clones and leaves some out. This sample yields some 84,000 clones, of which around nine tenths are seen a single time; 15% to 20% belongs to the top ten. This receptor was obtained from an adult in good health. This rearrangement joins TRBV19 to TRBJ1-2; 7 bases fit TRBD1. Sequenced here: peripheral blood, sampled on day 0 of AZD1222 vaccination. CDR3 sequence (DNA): TGTGCCAGTAGTATAGTTTTCCGGGACAGCTTTCCCTATGGCTACACCTTC. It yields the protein CASSIVFRDSFPYGYTF.